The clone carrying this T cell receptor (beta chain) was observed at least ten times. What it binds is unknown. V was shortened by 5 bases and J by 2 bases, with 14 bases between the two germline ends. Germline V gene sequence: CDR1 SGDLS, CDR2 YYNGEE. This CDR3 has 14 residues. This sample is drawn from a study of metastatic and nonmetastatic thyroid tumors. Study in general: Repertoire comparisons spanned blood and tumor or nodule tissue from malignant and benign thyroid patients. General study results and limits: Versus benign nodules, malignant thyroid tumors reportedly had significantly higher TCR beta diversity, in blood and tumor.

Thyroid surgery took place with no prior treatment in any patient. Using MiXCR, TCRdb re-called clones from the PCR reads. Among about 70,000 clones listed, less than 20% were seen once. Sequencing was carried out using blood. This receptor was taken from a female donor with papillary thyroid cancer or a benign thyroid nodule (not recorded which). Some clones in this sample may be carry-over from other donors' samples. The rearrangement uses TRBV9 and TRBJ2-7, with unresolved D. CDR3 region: CASSTHGDPYEQYF. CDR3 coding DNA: TGTGCCAGCAGTACCCATGGGGATCCCTACGAGCAGTACTTC. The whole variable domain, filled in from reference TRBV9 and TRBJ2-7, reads DSGVTQTPKHLITATGQRVTLRCSPRSGDLSVYWYQQSLDQGLQFLIQYYNGEERAKGNILERFSAQQFPDLHSELNLSSLELGDSALYFCASSTHGDPYEQYFGPGTRLTVT.